This T cell receptor beta chain was found in a study of blood T cell repertoires in COVID-19. Original processing methods: Reference gene primer amplification yielded estimated nucleated cell counts. Profiling relied on immunoSEQ multiplex PCR, and the TCRdb table lists in-frame clones only, not all of them. Clone size and V and J calls were adopted from that table, with D and trimming inferred from the DNA. There are over 250,000 clones in the sample; around nine tenths occur only once, and 8.5% to 10% lies in the top ten. This clone has only a few counts. The germline gives CDR1 MNHEY, CDR2 SVGAGI. The CDR3 spans 14 residues. V shed 6 bases, J shed 9 bases, and the junction held 6 bases outside the gene matches.

Source material: peripheral blood. This TCR was sampled from a man aged 40-55 years who had recovered from COVID-19. The V call is TRBV6-5, the J call TRBJ1-6; TRBD1 matches 9 bases. This CDR3 is CASSLTGGFSPLHF. DNA for the CDR3: TGTGCCAGCAGCCTAACAGGGGGCTTTTCACCCCTCCACTTT.